This T cell receptor beta chain originates from a study of cytomegalovirus exposure and HLA in healthy donors. For the study at large: In terms of ancestry, the Caucasian-associated cluster contained 75% to 90% of the roughly 400 genotyped donors. Overall study findings and caveats: Several of the most significant clusters appeared, in a later analysis, to be linked to common viral pathogens.

This clone was counted a few times. Its specificity is unknown. The primer mix had 60 Vbeta and 13 Jbeta primers. The table came from immunoSEQ multiplex PCR; TCRdb's copy has only in-frame clones and leaves some out. The sample holds about 110,000 clones; about 70% are singletons and the top ten take around 0.9%. The sequence was collected from a woman aged 25 to 39 in good health and CMV-seronegative. Sequenced sample: PBMCs.

The CDR3 sequence: CASSPRLAGGVIQETQYF. DNA for the CDR3: TGTGCCAGCAGCCCTCGACTAGCGGGAGGTGTTATTCAAGAGACCCAGTACTTC. V usage is TRBV7-8 and J usage is TRBJ2-5; the match to TRBD2 covers 13 bases. The CDR3 loop spans 18 amino acids. J was trimmed by 2 bases and V by 5 bases; bases with no gene match: 11. Looked up from germline, CDR1 is SGHVS and CDR2 is FQNEAQ.